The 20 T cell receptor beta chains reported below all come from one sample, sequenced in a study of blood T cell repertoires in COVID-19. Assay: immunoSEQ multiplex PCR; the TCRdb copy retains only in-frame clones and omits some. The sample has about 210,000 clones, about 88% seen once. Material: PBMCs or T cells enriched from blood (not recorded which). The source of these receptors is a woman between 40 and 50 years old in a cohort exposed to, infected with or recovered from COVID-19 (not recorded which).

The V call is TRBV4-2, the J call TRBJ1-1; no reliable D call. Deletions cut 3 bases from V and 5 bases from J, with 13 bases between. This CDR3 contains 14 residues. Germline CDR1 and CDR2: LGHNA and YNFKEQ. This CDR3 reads CASSQALGRTEAFF. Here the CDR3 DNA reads TGTGCCAGCAGCCAGGCCTTAGGGAGGACTGAAGCTTTCTTT.

Written as DNA, the CDR3 is TGTGCCAGCAGCTTCACTCCGAACACTGAAGCTTTCTTT. Protein: CASSFTPNTEAFF. The chain joins TRBV11-2 to TRBJ1-1; D is uncertain. V lost 3 bases and J lost 1, with 6 bases in between. Germline V gives CDR1 SGHAT, CDR2 FQNNGV. The length of the CDR3 is 13 residues.

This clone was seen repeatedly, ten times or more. The CDR3 loop is CASTPDRIAGYTF. As DNA, the CDR3 is TGTGCCAGTACCCCGGACAGGATAGCTGGCTACACCTTC. This rearrangement joins TRBV19 to TRBJ1-2; 7 positions match TRBD1. Germline CDR1 LNHDA, CDR2 SQIVND (reference sequence). The CDR3 length is 13 residues. Trimming at V came to 7 bases and at J to 7 bases, leaving 9 bases not matched to a gene.

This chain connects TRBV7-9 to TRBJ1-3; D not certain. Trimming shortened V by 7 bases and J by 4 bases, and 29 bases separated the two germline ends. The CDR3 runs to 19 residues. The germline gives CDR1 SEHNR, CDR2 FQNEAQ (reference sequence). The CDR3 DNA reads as TGTGCCAGCACCCGGCTTGGGCAGGAAAGCTCACATCTCGGAAACACCATATATTTT. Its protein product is CASTRLGQESSHLGNTIYF. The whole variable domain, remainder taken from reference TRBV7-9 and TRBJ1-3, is DTGVSQNPRHKITKRGQNVTFRCDPISEHNRLYWYRQTLGQGPEFLTYFQNEAQLEKSRLLSDRFSAERPKGSFSTLEIQRTEQGDSAMYLCASTRLGQESSHLGNTIYFGEGSWLTVV.

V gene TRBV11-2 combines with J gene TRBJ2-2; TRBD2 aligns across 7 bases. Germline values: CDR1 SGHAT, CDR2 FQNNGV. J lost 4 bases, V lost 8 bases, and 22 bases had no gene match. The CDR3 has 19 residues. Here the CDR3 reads CASAQRPLKRGLLTGELFF. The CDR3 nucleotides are TGTGCCAGCGCCCAGAGGCCTCTTAAGCGGGGCCTCCTCACCGGGGAGCTGTTTTTT.

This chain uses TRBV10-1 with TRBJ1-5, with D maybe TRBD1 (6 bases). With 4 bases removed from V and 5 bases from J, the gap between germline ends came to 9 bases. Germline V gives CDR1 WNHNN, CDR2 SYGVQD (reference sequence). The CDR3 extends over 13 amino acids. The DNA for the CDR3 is TGCGCCAGCAGTGGGGCAGGGGATCAGCCCCAGCATTTT. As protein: CASSGAGDQPQHF.

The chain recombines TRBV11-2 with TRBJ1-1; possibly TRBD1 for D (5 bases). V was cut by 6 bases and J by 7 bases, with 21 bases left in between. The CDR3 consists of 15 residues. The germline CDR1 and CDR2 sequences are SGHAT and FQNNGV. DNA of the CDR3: TGTGCCAGCAGTTCCCTACCGGGGGTACAGGTTGAAGCTTTCTTT. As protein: CASSSLPGVQVEAFF.

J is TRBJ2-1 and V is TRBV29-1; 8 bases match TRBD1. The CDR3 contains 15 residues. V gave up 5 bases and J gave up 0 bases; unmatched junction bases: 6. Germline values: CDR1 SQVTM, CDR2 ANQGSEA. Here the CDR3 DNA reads TGCAGCGTTTTCACCGGGACAGGCTCCTACAATGAGCAGTTCTTC. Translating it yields CSVFTGTGSYNEQFF.

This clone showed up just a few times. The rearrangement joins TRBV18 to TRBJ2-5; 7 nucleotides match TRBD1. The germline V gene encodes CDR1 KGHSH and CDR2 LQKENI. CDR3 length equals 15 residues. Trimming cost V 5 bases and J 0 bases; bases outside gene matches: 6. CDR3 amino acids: CASSTETGNQETQYF. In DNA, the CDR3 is TGTGCCAGCTCAACCGAGACAGGGAACCAAGAGACCCAGTACTTC.

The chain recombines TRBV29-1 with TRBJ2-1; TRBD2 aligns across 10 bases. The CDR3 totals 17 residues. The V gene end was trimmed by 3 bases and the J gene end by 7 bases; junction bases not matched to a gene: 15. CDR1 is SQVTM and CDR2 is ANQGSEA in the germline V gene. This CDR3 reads CSVDGVGTSGIRNEQFF. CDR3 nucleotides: TGCAGCGTTGATGGCGTAGGAACTAGCGGGATCAGAAATGAGCAGTTCTTC.

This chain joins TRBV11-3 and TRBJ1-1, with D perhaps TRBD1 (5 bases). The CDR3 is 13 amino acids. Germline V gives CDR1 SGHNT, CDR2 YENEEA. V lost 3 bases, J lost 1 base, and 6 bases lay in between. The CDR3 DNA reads TGTGCCAGCAGCTTCGACAGGAACACTGAAGCTTTCTTT. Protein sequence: CASSFDRNTEAFF. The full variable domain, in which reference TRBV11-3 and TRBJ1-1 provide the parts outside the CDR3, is EAGVVQSPRYKIIEKKQPVAFWCNPISGHNTLYWYLQNLGQGPELLIRYENEEAVDDSQLPKDRFSAERLKGVDSTLKIQPAELGDSAVYLCASSFDRNTEAFFGQGTRLTVV.

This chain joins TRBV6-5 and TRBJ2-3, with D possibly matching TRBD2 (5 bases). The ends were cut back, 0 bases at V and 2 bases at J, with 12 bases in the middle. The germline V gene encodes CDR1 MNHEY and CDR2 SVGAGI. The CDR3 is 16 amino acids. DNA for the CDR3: TGTGCCAGCAGTTACTCGGCGGGCATGCCCACAGATACGCAGTATTTT. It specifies CASSYSAGMPTDTQYF.

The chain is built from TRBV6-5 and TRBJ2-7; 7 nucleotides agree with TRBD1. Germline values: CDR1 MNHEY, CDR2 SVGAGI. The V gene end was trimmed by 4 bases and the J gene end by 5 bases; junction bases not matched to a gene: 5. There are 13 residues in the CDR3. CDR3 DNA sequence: TGTGCCAGCAGTTCGACAGGGCGGCACGAGCAGTACTTC. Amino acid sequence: CASSSTGRHEQYF.

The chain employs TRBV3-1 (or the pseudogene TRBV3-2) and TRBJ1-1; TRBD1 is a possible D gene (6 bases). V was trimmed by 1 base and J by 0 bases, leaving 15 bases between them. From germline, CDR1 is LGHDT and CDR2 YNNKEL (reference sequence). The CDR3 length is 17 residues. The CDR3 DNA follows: TGTGCCAGCAGCCAAGTTTACAGGGAAACGATGAACACTGAAGCTTTCTTT. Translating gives CASSQVYRETMNTEAFF.

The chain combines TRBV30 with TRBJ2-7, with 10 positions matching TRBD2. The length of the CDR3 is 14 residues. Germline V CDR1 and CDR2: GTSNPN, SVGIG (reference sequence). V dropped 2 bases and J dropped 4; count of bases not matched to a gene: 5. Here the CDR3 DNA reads TGTGCCTGGAGTTTGTCTAGCGGGAGATACGAGCAGTACTTC. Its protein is CAWSLSSGRYEQYF.

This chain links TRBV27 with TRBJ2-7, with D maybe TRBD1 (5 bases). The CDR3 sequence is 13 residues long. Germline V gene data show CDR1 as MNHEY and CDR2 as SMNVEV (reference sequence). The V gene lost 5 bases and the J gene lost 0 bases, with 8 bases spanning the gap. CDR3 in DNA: TGTGCCAGCAGTGAGACAGTCTCCTACGAGCAGTACTTC. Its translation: CASSETVSYEQYF.

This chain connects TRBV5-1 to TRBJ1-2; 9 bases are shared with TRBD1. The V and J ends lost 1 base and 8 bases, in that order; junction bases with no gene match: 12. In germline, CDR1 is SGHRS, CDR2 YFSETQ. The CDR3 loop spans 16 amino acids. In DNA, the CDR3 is TGCGCCAGCAGCTTGTCTCACATTGACAGGGGGGAAGGCTACACCTTC. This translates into CASSLSHIDRGEGYTF.

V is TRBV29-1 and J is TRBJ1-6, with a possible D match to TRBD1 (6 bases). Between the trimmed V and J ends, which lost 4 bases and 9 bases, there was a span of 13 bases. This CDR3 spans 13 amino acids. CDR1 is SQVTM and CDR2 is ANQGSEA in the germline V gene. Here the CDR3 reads CSVGEGEASPLHF. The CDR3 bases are TGCAGCGTTGGGGAGGGGGAGGCTTCACCCCTCCACTTT.

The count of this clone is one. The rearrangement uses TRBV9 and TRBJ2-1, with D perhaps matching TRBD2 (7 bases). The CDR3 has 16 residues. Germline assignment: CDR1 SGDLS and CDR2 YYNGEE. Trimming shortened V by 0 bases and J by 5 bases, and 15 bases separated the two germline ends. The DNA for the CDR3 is TGTGCCAGCAGCGTAGGGGGGGGCAGGATCGACAATGAGCAGTTCTTC. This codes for CASSVGGGRIDNEQFF.

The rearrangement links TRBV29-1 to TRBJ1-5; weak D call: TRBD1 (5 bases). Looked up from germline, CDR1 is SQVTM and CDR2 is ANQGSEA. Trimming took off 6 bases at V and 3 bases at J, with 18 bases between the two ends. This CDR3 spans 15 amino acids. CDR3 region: CSVSGGGPSNQPQHF. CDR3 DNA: TGCAGCGTCTCGGGCGGGGGTCCTTCCAATCAGCCCCAGCATTTT.